This TCR beta chain was captured by sequencing in a study of response to subunit inactivated influenza vaccine. TCRdb reprocessed the RT-PCR reads via MiXCR and lists one record per CDR3 protein. The profile shows roughly 170,000 distinct CDR3 sequences, about a tenth of them singletons. Overall study findings and caveats: Authors proposed each seasonal influenza vaccination draws in few new T cells.

V dropped 6 bases and J dropped 3; count of bases not matched to a gene: 13. The CDR3 sequence is 18 residues long. Germline V gene lookup returns CDR1 MDHEN and CDR2 SYDVKM. Remarks on this clonotype: No antigen is known for it.

The receptor comes from a man between 50 and 59 years old who received an inactivated influenza vaccine. This sequence joins TRBV28 and TRBJ1-6, with 8 bases fitting TRBD1. The material sequenced was non-naive T cells sorted from PBMCs, taken on the day of vaccination. In DNA, the CDR3 is TGTGCCAGCAGACCTATAACAGGGGGTCTAGGCTATAATTCACCCCTCCACTTT. It codes for CASRPITGGLGYNSPLHF.